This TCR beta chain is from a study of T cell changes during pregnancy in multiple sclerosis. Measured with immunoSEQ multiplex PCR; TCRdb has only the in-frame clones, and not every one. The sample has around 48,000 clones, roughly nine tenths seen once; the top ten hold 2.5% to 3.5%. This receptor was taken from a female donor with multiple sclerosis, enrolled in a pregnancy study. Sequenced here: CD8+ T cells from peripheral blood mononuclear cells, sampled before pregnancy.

CDR3 nucleotide sequence: TGTGCCAGCAGTGGACCCGAGGGACAGCAAATCATCAAATCGGGCTCCTACAATGAGCAGTTCTTC. The encoded protein is CASSGPEGQQIIKSGSYNEQFF. The chain employs TRBV2 and TRBJ2-1; 7 bases fit TRBD1. V was pared by 4 bases and J by 0 bases, with 24 bases of the junction left unmatched. The CDR3 covers 22 residues. Germline CDR1 and CDR2: SNHLY and FYNNEI.